The clone carrying this T cell receptor beta chain was found a few times. Its antigen is unidentified. Germline V gene lookup returns CDR1 SGHRS and CDR2 YFSETQ. Germline trimming cut 1 base from V and 3 bases from J; bases unmatched to any gene: 6. The CDR3 sequence is 16 residues long. TCRdb re-analysed the 5' RACE reads in MiXCR, keeping a single row per CDR3 protein. Here the sample spans some 140,000 distinct CDR3 sequences, approximately 7.3% being singletons. This sample was taken from a study of CD8 T cells in ankylosing spondylitis. General observations from the study: The clones that were linked to disease were reported to be significantly enriched in matched synovial fluid samples from ankylosing spondylitis patients.

The TCR comes from a female donor with ankylosing spondylitis or in good health (not recorded which). The chain has TRBV5-1 and TRBJ2-1; 8 nucleotides line up with TRBD1. Sequencing was carried out using blood, either unsorted or a sorted T cell fraction (not recorded which). The CDR3 protein is CASSLTGGKSYNEQFF. In DNA form, the CDR3 reads TGCGCCAGCAGCTTGACAGGGGGAAAGAGCTACAATGAGCAGTTCTTC.